Sequencing of this T cell receptor (beta chain) was carried out in a study of blood T cell repertoires in COVID-19. The germline V and J ends were trimmed by 5 bases and 3 bases, with 11 bases remaining between them. This CDR3 is 13 amino acids long. The data were produced by immunoSEQ multiplex PCR, yet TCRdb's version contains in-frame clones alone and is incomplete. The table records roughly 86,000 clones, approximately 85% of them present only once. Material: peripheral blood. The V and J genes are TRBV12-3 or TRBV12-4 and TRBJ2-7, with D perhaps TRBD1 (5 bases). The source of this sequence is an elderly woman with COVID-19, enrolled during active disease. The CDR3 region has the DNA TGTGCCAGCAGTAGACAGATAATCTACGAGCAGTACTTC. Its translation: CASSRQIIYEQYF.